The entry below describes one T cell receptor (beta chain). The antigen remains undetermined. These data originate in a study of post-analysis software for immune sequencing data. The library was made from cDNA and included unique molecular identifiers. MiXCR, applied by TCRdb to the PCR reads, yields one record per CDR3 protein. The sample carries fewer than 850,000 distinct CDR3 sequences, about 32% recorded once. Study-level points and caveats: Significantly lower normalized Chao1 diversity was found in patients with multiple sclerosis relative to controls. Under the F measure, samples that were prepared in one batch clustered strongly together.

This clonotype originated in a girl aged 5-17 years with multiple sclerosis. Specimen: blood.

CDR3 in amino acids: CASSSLVSELRTQYF. CDR3 bases: TGTGCCAGCTCATCCCTAGTTTCGGAACTTCGAACCCAGTACTTC. This rearrangement joins TRBV18 to TRBJ2-5; D remains unclear. The CDR3 is made up of 15 amino acids. Germline V gene lookup returns CDR1 KGHSH and CDR2 LQKENI. Trimming removed 5 bases at V and 8 bases at J, with 21 bases between.